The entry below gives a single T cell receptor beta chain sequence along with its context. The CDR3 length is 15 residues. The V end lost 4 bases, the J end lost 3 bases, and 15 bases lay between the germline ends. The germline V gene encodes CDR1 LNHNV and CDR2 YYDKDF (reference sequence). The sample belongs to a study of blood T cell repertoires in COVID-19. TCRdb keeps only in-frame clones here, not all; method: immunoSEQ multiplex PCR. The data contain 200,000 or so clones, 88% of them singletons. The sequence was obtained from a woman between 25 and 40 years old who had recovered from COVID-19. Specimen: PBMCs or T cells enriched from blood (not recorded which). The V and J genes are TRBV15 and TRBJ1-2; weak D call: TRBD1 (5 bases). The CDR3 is CATSNTGGGYYGYTF. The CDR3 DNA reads TGTGCCACCAGCAACACCGGGGGGGGGTACTATGGCTACACCTTC.